This T cell receptor (beta chain) was retrieved from a study of blood T cells in healthy people across ages. A second PCR, run for about 6 to 11 cycles, used a sample-barcoded 5' primer plus a J-beta primer mix. TCRdb analysed the 5' RACE reads with MiXCR anew, one entry per CDR3 protein. The table has about 1.6 million distinct CDR3 sequences, about 35% seen once. V gave up 3 bases and J gave up 7 bases, with 19 bases separating them. CDR3 length: 16 amino acids. Germline CDR1 MNHEY, CDR2 SMNVEV (reference sequence). The V call is TRBV27, the J call TRBJ2-1, with unresolved D. Sequenced input: blood. The clonotype comes from a woman under 40 in good health. The CDR3 DNA follows: TGTGCCAGCAGTTTCGCGCGCCCCGGTCGCGGTAATGAGCAGTTCTTC. Translation gives CASSFARPGRGNEQFF.